The next 23 T cell receptor beta chains were all read from a single sample in a study of technical replicates of blood from several donors. The method was immunoSEQ multiplex PCR; TCRdb's version includes in-frame clones alone and lacks a portion of them. The data hold about 83,000 clones, with just over 90% observed a single time. The sequenced sample consisted of T cells isolated from PBMCs. These receptors all stem from a human donor in good health.

The V gene is TRBV7-9, the J gene TRBJ2-1; perhaps TRBD2 as D (5 bases). CDR3 size: 13 residues. V lost 3 bases and J 6 bases, leaving 9 bases between the germline ends. Germline CDR1 and CDR2: SEHNR and FQNEAQ (reference sequence). CDR3 sequence (DNA): TGTGCCAGCAGCTTCATAGCGAGCAATGAGCAGTTCTTC. Its protein is CASSFIASNEQFF.

In its sample, this clone was seen a few times. This chain links TRBV29-1 with TRBJ1-5; D is ambiguous. Germline V lookup: CDR1 SQVTM, CDR2 ANQGSEA. The CDR3 totals 11 residues. For the CDR3, the DNA is TGCAAGTTCCAGGATAATCAGCCCCAGCATTTT. It specifies CKFQDNQPQHF.

The chain couples TRBV5-6 to TRBJ1-2, with 8 bases that match TRBD1. Germline V lookup: CDR1 SGHDT, CDR2 YYEEEE. J was trimmed by 4 bases and V by 0 bases; bases with no gene match: 8. The CDR3 sequence is 16 residues long. In DNA form, the CDR3 reads TGTGCCAGCAGCTTGGATCAGGGGGCCATACCCTATGGCTACACCTTC. Amino acid sequence: CASSLDQGAIPYGYTF.

The gene calls are TRBV29-1 and TRBJ1-2; 8 bases map to TRBD1. Trimming took 6 bases from V and 1 from J; bases not matched to a gene: 7. Germline V gene lookup returns CDR1 SQVTM and CDR2 ANQGSEA. The CDR3 loop spans 14 amino acids. This CDR3 reads CSVLGQGGNYGYTF. The DNA of the CDR3 is TGCAGCGTCCTCGGACAGGGTGGTAACTATGGCTACACCTTC.

This sequence joins TRBV28 and TRBJ2-7, with unresolved D. Germline assignment: CDR1 MDHEN and CDR2 SYDVKM. CDR3 length equals 14 residues. V was trimmed by 4 bases and J by 5 bases, leaving 15 bases between them. This chain's CDR3 is CASSSTPLTNEQYF. The DNA for the CDR3 is TGTGCCAGCAGTTCGACACCTCTTACCAACGAGCAGTACTTC.

The chain couples TRBV2 to TRBJ2-7, with D maybe TRBD2 (5 bases). Germline V gene lookup returns CDR1 SNHLY and CDR2 FYNNEI. The V gene lost 4 bases and the J gene lost 5 bases, with 12 bases spanning the gap. The CDR3 is made up of 13 amino acids. Here the CDR3 reads CASSVARPDEQYF. The CDR3 DNA follows: TGTGCCAGCAGTGTAGCGCGTCCTGACGAGCAGTACTTC.

CDR3 DNA: TGTGCCAGCACTGGCGGGAGCAGCTCCTACGAGCAGTACTTC. Translation gives CASTGGSSSYEQYF. The chain couples TRBV28 to TRBJ2-7; TRBD2 matches 7 bases. The V gene end was trimmed by 7 bases and the J gene end by 0 bases; junction bases not matched to a gene: 6. The V gene's germline CDR1 is MDHEN and CDR2 SYDVKM. The CDR3 spans 14 residues.

This chain links TRBV27 with TRBJ2-1; D is undetermined. The germline V gene has CDR1 MNHEY and CDR2 SMNVEV (reference sequence). Trimming cost V 0 bases and J 7 bases, with 19 bases left between them. The CDR3 is 17 residues long. The CDR3 DNA sequence: TGTGCCAGCAGTTTATCGATGGGCAGATCAGGTTATAATGAGCAGTTCTTC. This encodes CASSLSMGRSGYNEQFF.

The rearrangement joins TRBV19 to TRBJ1-4; TRBD1 agrees at 10 bases. Germline V gene sequence: CDR1 LNHDA, CDR2 SQIVND (reference sequence). V shed 10 bases and J 6 bases; nucleotides not matched to a gene: 11. This CDR3 is built from 15 residues. The CDR3 sequence: CATVDRGRGDEKLFF. The CDR3 nucleotides are TGTGCCACCGTAGACAGGGGGCGAGGGGATGAAAAACTGTTTTTT.

This chain joins TRBV10-1 and TRBJ2-2; 8 nucleotides agree with TRBD2. V dropped 8 bases and J dropped 5; count of bases not matched to a gene: 7. In germline, CDR1 is WNHNN, CDR2 SYGVQD (reference sequence). CDR3 length: 14 residues. The CDR3 loop is CASFSLAGTGELFF. The DNA of the CDR3 is TGCGCCAGCTTTTCCTTAGCGGGAACCGGGGAGCTGTTTTTT.

The genes are TRBV15 and TRBJ1-1; D possibly corresponds to TRBD1 (5 bases). CDR3 length: 14 amino acids. V was pared by 2 bases and J by 5 bases, with 12 bases between. Germline V CDR1 and CDR2: LNHNV, YYDKDF (reference sequence). The CDR3 bases are TGTGCCACCAGCAGACCCTCACAGGCGACTGAAGCTTTCTTT. It translates to CATSRPSQATEAFF.

The CDR3 coding sequence is TGTGCCAGCAGTTCACAGGGGGCCACGGAAACTGAAGCTTTCTTT. Encoded protein: CASSSQGATETEAFF. The V gene is TRBV27, the J gene TRBJ1-1, with TRBD1 matching over 9 bases. V was clipped by 4 bases and J by 5 bases; unmatched bases: 8. CDR1 is MNHEY, CDR2 SMNVEV, per germline (reference sequence). This CDR3 comprises 15 residues.

This chain links TRBV11-2 with TRBJ2-6; D is uncertain. Trimming cost V 0 bases and J 2 bases, with 8 bases left between them. CDR1 and CDR2 (germline): SGHAT, FQNNGV. This CDR3 is built from 16 residues. CDR3: CASSLDLAAGANVLTF. CDR3 DNA sequence: TGTGCCAGCAGCTTAGATCTTGCGGCTGGGGCCAACGTCCTGACTTTC.

This chain uses TRBV6-6 with TRBJ1-2; tentatively, D is TRBD1 (5 bases). Germline V gives CDR1 MNHNY, CDR2 SVGAGI (reference sequence). The V and J ends lost 0 bases and 6 bases respectively, with 11 bases between them. This CDR3 has 14 residues. CDR3 loop: CASSYSRTGDGYTF. As DNA, the CDR3 is TGTGCCAGCAGTTACTCCAGGACGGGGGATGGCTACACCTTC.

CDR3 region: CAPLGGTSTDTQYF. The CDR3 DNA reads as TGTGCCCCCCTCGGCGGAACAAGCACAGATACGCAGTATTTT. The V call is TRBV30, the J call TRBJ2-3, with no clear D. Trimming took off 8 bases at V and 0 bases at J, with 15 bases between the two ends. The CDR3 contains 14 residues. The germline CDR1 and CDR2 sequences are GTSNPN and SVGIG (reference sequence).

The chain combines TRBV11-2 with TRBJ2-7, with TRBD1 as a possible D gene (5 bases). CDR1 is SGHAT, CDR2 FQNNGV, per germline. The ends were cut back, 7 bases at V and 2 bases at J, with 15 bases in the middle. There are 14 residues in the CDR3. CDR3 loop: CASTHATGAYEQYF. Written as DNA, the CDR3 is TGTGCCAGCACCCACGCTACAGGCGCCTACGAGCAGTACTTC.

V is TRBV5-1 and J is TRBJ1-2; D not resolved. V was cut by 0 bases and J by 6 bases, with 9 bases left in between. CDR1 and CDR2 (germline): SGHRS, YFSETQ. The length of the CDR3 is 13 residues. The CDR3 is CASSLDQYDGYTF. Written as DNA, the CDR3 is TGCGCCAGCAGCTTGGACCAGTACGATGGCTACACCTTC. The full variable domain, completed using reference TRBV5-1 and TRBJ1-2, is KAGVTQTPRYLIKTRGQQVTLSCSPISGHRSVSWYQQTPGQGLQFLFEYFSETQRNKGNFPGRFSGRQFSNSRSEMNVSTLELGDSALYLCASSLDQYDGYTFGSGTRLTVV.

This clone has a single count. V is TRBV30 and J is TRBJ1-4, with a weak D call TRBD1 (5 bases). This CDR3 is 13 amino acids long. CDR1 is GTSNPN and CDR2 is SVGIG in the germline V gene (reference sequence). Trimming shortened V by 0 bases and J by 3 bases, and 5 bases separated the two germline ends. The CDR3 nucleotides read TGTGCCTGGAGTGTAGGGGCTAATGAAAAACTGTTTTTT. This sequence encodes CAWSVGANEKLFF.

The chain combines TRBV28 with TRBJ2-5, with a possible D match to TRBD1 (6 bases). The CDR3 is 14 amino acids. Germline V CDR1 and CDR2: MDHEN, SYDVKM. Between the trimmed V and J ends, which lost 5 bases and 4 bases, there was a span of 14 bases. Here the CDR3 reads CASSPLIGGETQYF. CDR3 nucleotides: TGTGCCAGCAGTCCGCTTATAGGGGGAGAGACCCAGTACTTC.

This chain links TRBV5-1 with TRBJ2-7, with TRBD1 identical over 7 bases. Germline V gene sequence: CDR1 SGHRS, CDR2 YFSETQ. The CDR3 loop spans 15 amino acids. The trim removed 5 bases at V and 2 bases at J, leaving 10 bases unmatched. The CDR3 sequence: CASSRTGTETYEQYF. The CDR3 DNA reads as TGCGCCAGCAGTCGAACCGGGACAGAAACCTACGAGCAGTACTTC.

V is TRBV5-1 and J is TRBJ2-3; TRBD1 aligns across 9 bases. The CDR3 runs to 15 residues. Germline loops: CDR1 SGHRS, CDR2 YFSETQ. V lost 6 bases and J lost 4; bases outside the gene matches: 9. The CDR3 is CASIFRDRVPDTQYF. The CDR3 region has the DNA TGCGCCAGCATTTTCCGGGACAGGGTACCAGATACGCAGTATTTT.

This chain joins TRBV10-3 and TRBJ2-3; TRBD2 is a possible D gene (6 bases). Trimming took off 6 bases at V and 5 bases at J, with 15 bases between the two ends. The CDR3 totals 14 residues. CDR1 and CDR2 from the germline V gene are ENHRY and SYGVKD. The CDR3 DNA is TGTGCCATCAGGGAGGGCCGTAATTTAGATACGCAGTATTTT. It encodes CAIREGRNLDTQYF.

The chain links TRBV6-1 to TRBJ2-5; 9 bases line up with TRBD1. V gave up 6 bases and J gave up 1 base; unmatched junction bases: 6. From germline, CDR1 is MNHNS and CDR2 SASEGT. The CDR3 has 15 amino acids. DNA for the CDR3: TGTGCCAGCAGGGGGGACAGGGTAGGCCAAGAGACCCAGTACTTC. Protein product: CASRGDRVGQETQYF.